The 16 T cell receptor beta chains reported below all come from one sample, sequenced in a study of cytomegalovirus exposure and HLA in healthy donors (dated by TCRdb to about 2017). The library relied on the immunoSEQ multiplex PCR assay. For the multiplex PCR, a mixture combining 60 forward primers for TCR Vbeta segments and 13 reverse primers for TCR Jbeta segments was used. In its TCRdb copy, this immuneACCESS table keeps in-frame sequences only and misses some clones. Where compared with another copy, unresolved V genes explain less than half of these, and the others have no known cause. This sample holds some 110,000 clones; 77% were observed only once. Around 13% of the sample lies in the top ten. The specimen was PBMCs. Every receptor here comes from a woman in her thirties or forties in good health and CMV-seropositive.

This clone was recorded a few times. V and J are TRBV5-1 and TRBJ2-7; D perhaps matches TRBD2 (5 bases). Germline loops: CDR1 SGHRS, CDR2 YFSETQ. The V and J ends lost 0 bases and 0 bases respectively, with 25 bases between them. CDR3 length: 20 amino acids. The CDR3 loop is CASSLVVLGSDGKSSYEQYF. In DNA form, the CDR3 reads TGCGCCAGCAGCTTGGTTGTTTTAGGGTCGGACGGGAAGAGCTCCTACGAGCAGTACTTC.

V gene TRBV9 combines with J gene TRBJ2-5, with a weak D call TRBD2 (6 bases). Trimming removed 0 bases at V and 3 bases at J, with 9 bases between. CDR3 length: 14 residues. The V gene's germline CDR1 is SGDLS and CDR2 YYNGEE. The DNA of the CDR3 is TGTGCCAGCAGCGTAGCGTGGGGGGAAGAGACCCAGTACTTC. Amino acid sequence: CASSVAWGEETQYF.

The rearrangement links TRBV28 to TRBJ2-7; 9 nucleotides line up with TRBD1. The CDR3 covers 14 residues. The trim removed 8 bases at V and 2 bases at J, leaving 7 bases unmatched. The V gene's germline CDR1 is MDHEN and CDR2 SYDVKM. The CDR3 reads CASSLGTGTYEQYF. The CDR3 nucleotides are TGTGCCAGCTCCCTCGGGACAGGGACCTACGAGCAGTACTTC.

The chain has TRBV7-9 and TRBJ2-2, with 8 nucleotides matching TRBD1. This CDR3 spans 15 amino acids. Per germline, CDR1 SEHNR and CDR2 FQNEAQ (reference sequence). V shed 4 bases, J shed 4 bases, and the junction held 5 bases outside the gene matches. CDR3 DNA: TGTGCCAGCAGCTCCACGGGACAGGCCACCGGGGAGCTGTTTTTT. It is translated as CASSSTGQATGELFF.

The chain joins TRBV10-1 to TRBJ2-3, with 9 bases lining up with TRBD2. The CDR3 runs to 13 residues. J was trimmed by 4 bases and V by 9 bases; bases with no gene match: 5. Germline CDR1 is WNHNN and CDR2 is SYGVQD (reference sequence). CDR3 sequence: CARLSGSADTQYF. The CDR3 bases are TGCGCCAGACTTAGCGGGAGTGCAGATACGCAGTATTTT.

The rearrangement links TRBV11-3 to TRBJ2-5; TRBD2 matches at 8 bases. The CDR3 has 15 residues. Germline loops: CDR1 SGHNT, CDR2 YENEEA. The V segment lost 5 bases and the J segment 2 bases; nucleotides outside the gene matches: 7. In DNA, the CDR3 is TGTGCCAGCAGCCCCGGGGGGGGGCATCAAGAGACCCAGTACTTC. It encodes CASSPGGGHQETQYF.

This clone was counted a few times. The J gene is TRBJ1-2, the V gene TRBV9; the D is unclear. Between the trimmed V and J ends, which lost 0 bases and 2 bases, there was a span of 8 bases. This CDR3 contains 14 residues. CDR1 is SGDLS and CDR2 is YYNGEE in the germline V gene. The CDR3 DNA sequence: TGTGCCAGCAGCGTAGATGAGGGAAACTATGGCTACACCTTC. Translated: CASSVDEGNYGYTF.

CDR3 nucleotide sequence: TGCGCCAGCAGCCATTGGACTAGCGGGAGGGCCGGGGAGCTGTTTTTT. Translation gives CASSHWTSGRAGELFF. The rearrangement links TRBV4-1 to TRBJ2-2; 15 bases align to TRBD2. Germline CDR1 reads MGHRA; CDR2 reads YSYEKL. The CDR3 totals 16 residues. After removal of 3 bases from V and 6 bases from J, the junction contained 2 bases not matched to a gene.

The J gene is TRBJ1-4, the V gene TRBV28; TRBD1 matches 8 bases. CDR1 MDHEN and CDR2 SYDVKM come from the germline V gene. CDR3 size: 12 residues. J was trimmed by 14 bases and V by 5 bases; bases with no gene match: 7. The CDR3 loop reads CASSPGTGTLFF. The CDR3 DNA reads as TGTGCCAGCAGTCCCGGGACAGGTACGCTGTTTTTT.

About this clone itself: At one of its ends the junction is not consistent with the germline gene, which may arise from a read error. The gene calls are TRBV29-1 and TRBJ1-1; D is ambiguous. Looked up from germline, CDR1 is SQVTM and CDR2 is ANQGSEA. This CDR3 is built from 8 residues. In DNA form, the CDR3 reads TGCAGCGTCGAAGCGGCTTTCTTT. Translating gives CSVEAAFF.

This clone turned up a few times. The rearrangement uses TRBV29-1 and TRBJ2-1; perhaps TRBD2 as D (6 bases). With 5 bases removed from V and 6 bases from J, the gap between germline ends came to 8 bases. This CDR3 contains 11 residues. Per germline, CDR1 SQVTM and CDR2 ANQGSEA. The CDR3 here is CSVFSGNEQFF. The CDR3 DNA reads TGCAGCGTTTTTAGCGGCAATGAGCAGTTCTTC.

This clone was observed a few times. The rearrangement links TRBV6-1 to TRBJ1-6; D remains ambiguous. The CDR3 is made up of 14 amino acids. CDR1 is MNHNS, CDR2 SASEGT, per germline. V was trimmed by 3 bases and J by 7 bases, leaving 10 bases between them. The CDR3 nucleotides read TGTGCCAGCAGTGATGTGAACCTAAATTCACCCCTCCACTTT. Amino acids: CASSDVNLNSPLHF.

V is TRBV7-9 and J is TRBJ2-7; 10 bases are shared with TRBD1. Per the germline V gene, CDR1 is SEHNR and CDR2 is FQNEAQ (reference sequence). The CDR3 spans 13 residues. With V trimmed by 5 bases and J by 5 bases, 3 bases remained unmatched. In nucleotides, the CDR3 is TGTGCCAGCAGCCCGACAGGGGGCGACGAGCAGTACTTC. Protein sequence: CASSPTGGDEQYF.

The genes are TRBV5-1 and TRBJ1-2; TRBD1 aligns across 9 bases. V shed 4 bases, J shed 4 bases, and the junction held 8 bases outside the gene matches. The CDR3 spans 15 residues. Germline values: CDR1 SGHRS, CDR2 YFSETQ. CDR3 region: CASSPGQGMVYGYTF. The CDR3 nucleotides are TGCGCCAGCAGCCCGGGACAGGGAATGGTCTATGGCTACACCTTC.

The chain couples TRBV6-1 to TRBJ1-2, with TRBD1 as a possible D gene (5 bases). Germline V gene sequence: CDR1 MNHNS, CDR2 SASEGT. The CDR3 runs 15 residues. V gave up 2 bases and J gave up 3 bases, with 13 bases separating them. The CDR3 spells CASSERKGSDYGYTF. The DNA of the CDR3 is TGTGCCAGCAGTGAAAGGAAGGGGTCGGACTATGGCTACACCTTC.

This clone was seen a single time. As DNA, the CDR3 is TGTGCCAGCAGCGCCCTAGCGGGAGGAATCTCCTACGAGCAGTACTTC. Its translation: CASSALAGGISYEQYF. J is TRBJ2-7 and V is TRBV7-2; 11 nucleotides agree with TRBD2. Trimming took 5 bases from V and 0 from J; bases not matched to a gene: 6. The CDR3 extends over 16 amino acids. Germline V gene data show CDR1 as SGHTA and CDR2 as FQGNSA.